This TCR beta chain was identified during a study of PD-1 blockade in classical Hodgkin lymphoma. For the study at large: Patients had nivolumab dosed at 3 mg/kg, delivered intravenously every 2 weeks.

Each patient experienced a relapse that followed autologous stem cell transplantation, and brentuximab vedotin exposure varied. This CDR3 has 14 amino acids. CDR1 is MDHEN, CDR2 SYDVKM, per germline. V was pared by 5 bases and J by 9 bases, with 10 bases of the junction left unmatched. Clones were read by immunoSEQ multiplex PCR, and TCRdb kept only the in-frame ones, dropping some. The data contain around 46,000 clones, around 82% of them singletons. The sequence was collected from a human donor with classical Hodgkin lymphoma. The sequencing used peripheral blood mononuclear cells (PBMCs), collected before the second cycle of nivolumab. The chain employs TRBV28 and TRBJ2-7, with 10 bases matching TRBD1. The chain's CDR3 is CASSPGQGRNGQYF. In nucleotides, the CDR3 is TGTGCCAGCAGTCCGGGACAGGGGAGGAACGGGCAGTACTTC.